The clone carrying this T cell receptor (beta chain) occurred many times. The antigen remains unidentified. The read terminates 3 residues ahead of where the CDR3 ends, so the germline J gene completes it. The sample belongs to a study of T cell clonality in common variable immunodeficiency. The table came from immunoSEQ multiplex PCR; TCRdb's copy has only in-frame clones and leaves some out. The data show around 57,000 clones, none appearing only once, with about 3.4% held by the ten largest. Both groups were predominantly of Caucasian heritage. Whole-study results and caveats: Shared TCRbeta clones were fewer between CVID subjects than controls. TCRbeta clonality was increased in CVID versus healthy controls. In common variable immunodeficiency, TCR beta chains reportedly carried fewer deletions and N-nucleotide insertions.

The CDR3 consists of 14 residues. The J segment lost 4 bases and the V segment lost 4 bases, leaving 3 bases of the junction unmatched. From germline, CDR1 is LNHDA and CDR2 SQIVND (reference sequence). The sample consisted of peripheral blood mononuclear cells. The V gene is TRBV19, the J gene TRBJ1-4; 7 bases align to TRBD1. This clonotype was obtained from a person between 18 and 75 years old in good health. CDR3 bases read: TGTGCCAGTAGTACGGACAGGAGTAATGAAAAA. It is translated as CASSTDRSNEK. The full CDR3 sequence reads CASSTDRSNEKLFF.